This TCR beta chain is drawn from a study of graft-versus-host responses after intestinal transplantation. Researchers processed graft tissue to release intraepithelial and lamina propria lymphocytes. This clone was counted between two and nine times. Libraries were prepared by immunoSEQ multiplex PCR; TCRdb keeps only in-frame clonotypes and omits some of them. In the table there are more than 12,000 clones, 65% to 70% of which are singletons. The V and J ends lost 4 bases and 2 bases, in that order; junction bases with no gene match: 3. The CDR3 extends over 14 amino acids. Germline V gene lookup returns CDR1 LGHNA and CDR2 YSLEER.

The starting material was ileum tissue, obtained around 95 weeks after intestinal transplantation. J is TRBJ1-2 and V is TRBV4-3, with 8 bases that match TRBD1. The sequence was collected from a human patient who received an intestinal transplant, so some T cells may come from the graft donor. CDR3 in DNA: TGCGCCAGCAGCCCGAGACAGGGGAACTATGGCTACACCTTC. Translation: CASSPRQGNYGYTF.